This T cell receptor (beta chain) comes out of a study of T cells in Graves' hyperthyroidism and ophthalmopathy. Study observations and caveats: Expanded thyroid clonotypes (above 0.001) were mostly also found in blood.

The sample holds a few counts of this clonotype. The antigen is not known. It may be a read error: a sequence one base away is much more abundant. Researchers amplified the TCR beta CDR3 regions from RNA transcripts. TCR CDR3 regions were first amplified by RT-PCR with HTBI primers. One entry per CDR3 protein results from TCRdb running MiXCR on the multiplex PCR reads. Of hundreds of thousands of distinct CDR3 sequences in the sample, about 20% were seen once. Patients having uncontrolled infection, another autoimmune disease, pregnancy or lactation were not included. V was pared by 11 bases and J by 4 bases, with 26 bases between. The CDR3 runs 16 residues. Germline lookup yields CDR1 MDHEN and CDR2 SYDVKM.

Material: blood. This sequence joins TRBV28 and TRBJ1-2, with D perhaps TRBD1 (5 bases). This clonotype originated in a man aged 35-49 years with Graves' ophthalmopathy. For the CDR3, the DNA is TGTGCCGCTACGGGGCAATTACTCAAGGAGACCTATGGCTACACCTTC. Its protein product is CAATGQLLKETYGYTF.